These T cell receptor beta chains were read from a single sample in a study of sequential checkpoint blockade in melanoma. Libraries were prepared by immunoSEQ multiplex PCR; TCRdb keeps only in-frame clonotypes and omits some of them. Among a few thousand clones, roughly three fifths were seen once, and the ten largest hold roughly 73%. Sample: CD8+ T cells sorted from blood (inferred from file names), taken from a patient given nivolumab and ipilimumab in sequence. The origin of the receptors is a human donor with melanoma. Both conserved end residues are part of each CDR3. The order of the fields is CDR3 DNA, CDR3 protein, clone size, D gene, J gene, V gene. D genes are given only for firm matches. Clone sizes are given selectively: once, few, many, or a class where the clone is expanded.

CDR3 DNA: TGTGCCAGCAGCGTAGTTGAGGGGGCTGGAAACACCATATATTTT
CDR3 protein: CASSVVEGAGNTIYF
clone size: -
D gene: -
J gene: TRBJ1-3
V gene: TRBV9

CDR3 DNA: TGCGCCAGCAGCCAAGATTTAGCGGGAGGGTACGAGCAGTACTTC
CDR3 protein: CASSQDLAGGYEQYF
clone size: medium-sized
D gene: TRBD2
J gene: TRBJ2-7
V gene: TRBV4-3

CDR3 DNA: TGCAGCGTTTCGGGAATTCTAACTAGCACAGATACGCAGTATTTT
CDR3 protein: CSVSGILTSTDTQYF
clone size: -
D gene: -
J gene: TRBJ2-3
V gene: TRBV29-1

CDR3 DNA: TGTGCCAGCAGTCCGGGACAAGAGAACACTGAAGCTTTCTTT
CDR3 protein: CASSPGQENTEAFF
clone size: -
D gene: -
J gene: TRBJ1-1
V gene: TRBV6-4

CDR3 DNA: TGTGCCAGCAGCTTAGCCTTCTCCTACGAGCAGTACTTC
CDR3 protein: CASSLAFSYEQYF
clone size: -
D gene: -
J gene: TRBJ2-7
V gene: TRBV7-9

CDR3 DNA: TGTGCCAGTAGTATAGAAGGACTAGCGGGAGACGCCACCGGGGAGCTGTTTTTT
CDR3 protein: CASSIEGLAGDATGELFF
clone size: -
D gene: TRBD2
J gene: TRBJ2-2
V gene: TRBV19

CDR3 DNA: TGTGCCAGTAGGGTGGGACTAGAAGGGTCCTACGAGCAGTACTTC
CDR3 protein: CASRVGLEGSYEQYF
clone size: medium-sized
D gene: TRBD2
J gene: TRBJ2-7
V gene: TRBV19

CDR3 DNA: TGTGCCAGCAGCGGTTCCCTCGGGGGGGAGACGGGGAGCTCCTACAATGAGCAGTTCTTC
CDR3 protein: CASSGSLGGETGSSYNEQFF
clone size: few
D gene: TRBD2
J gene: TRBJ2-1
V gene: TRBV2

CDR3 DNA: TGTGCCAGCTCACCCCTGGACAGTAAAATCGGGGAGCTGTTTTTT
CDR3 protein: CASSPLDSKIGELFF
clone size: -
D gene: -
J gene: TRBJ2-2
V gene: TRBV18

CDR3 DNA: TGCGCCAGCAGATTGGGGAGCTCTGGAAACACCATATATTTT
CDR3 protein: CASRLGSSGNTIYF
clone size: -
D gene: -
J gene: TRBJ1-3
V gene: TRBV23-1

CDR3 DNA: TGTGCCACCAGCGTATACAGGGGATCCTACGAGCAGTACTTC
CDR3 protein: CATSVYRGSYEQYF
clone size: -
D gene: TRBD1
J gene: TRBJ2-7
V gene: TRBV15

CDR3 DNA: TGTGCCAGCACCCCTACCGGTATGACAGACTATGGCTACACCTTC
CDR3 protein: CASTPTGMTDYGYTF
clone size: -
D gene: -
J gene: TRBJ1-2
V gene: TRBV9

CDR3 DNA: TGTGCCAGTAGTTCCCGACTAGGCAGCTACGAGCAGTACTTC
CDR3 protein: CASSSRLGSYEQYF
clone size: -
D gene: -
J gene: TRBJ2-7
V gene: TRBV19

CDR3 DNA: TGTGCCACCCGGGACACCGAGAACACTGAAGCTTTCTTT
CDR3 protein: CATRDTENTEAFF
clone size: large
D gene: -
J gene: TRBJ1-1
V gene: TRBV19

CDR3 DNA: TGCGCCAGCAGCCAAGGGTTCAGTACAGGGGTATATGGGACTGAAGCTTTCTTT
CDR3 protein: CASSQGFSTGVYGTEAFF
clone size: large
D gene: TRBD1
J gene: TRBJ1-1
V gene: TRBV4-3

CDR3 DNA: TGTGCCAGCAGTGAAACGACAGGGGCGGGAAACGAGCAGTACTTC
CDR3 protein: CASSETTGAGNEQYF
clone size: -
D gene: TRBD1
J gene: TRBJ2-7
V gene: TRBV2

CDR3 DNA: TGCGCCAGCAGCGGGGGACAGGCGATTTGGGGCTCCTATAATTCACCCCTCCACTTT
CDR3 protein: CASSGGQAIWGSYNSPLHF
clone size: -
D gene: TRBD1
J gene: TRBJ1-6
V gene: TRBV5-1

CDR3 DNA: TGTGCCAGCAGTTTAGTGTGGGACAGGGGAATTGACGAGCAATACTTC
CDR3 protein: CASSLVWDRGIDEQYF
clone size: -
D gene: TRBD1
J gene: TRBJ2-7
V gene: TRBV28

CDR3 DNA: TGTGCCACCAGCAGAGCCGAGGACAGCGCAGCCTACGAGCAGTACTTC
CDR3 protein: CATSRAEDSAAYEQYF
clone size: -
D gene: -
J gene: TRBJ2-7
V gene: TRBV15

CDR3 DNA: TGTGCCAGCAGCGTAGCTACTTGGGATAGCGGGGGATCCTACAATGAGCAGTTCTTC
CDR3 protein: CASSVATWDSGGSYNEQFF
clone size: -
D gene: TRBD2
J gene: TRBJ2-1
V gene: TRBV9

CDR3 DNA: TGTGCCAGCAGCCTTAGCGGAGGATTCTACAATGAGCAGTTCTTC
CDR3 protein: CASSLSGGFYNEQFF
clone size: medium-sized
D gene: -
J gene: TRBJ2-1
V gene: TRBV9

CDR3 DNA: TGTGCCAGCAGCTTAGGGGCAGCGAACACTGAAGCTTTCTTT
CDR3 protein: CASSLGAANTEAFF
clone size: -
D gene: -
J gene: TRBJ1-1
V gene: TRBV7-6

CDR3 DNA: TGTGCCAGCAGCCCTACGGCCGGGGGAGGTGGCTACGAGCAGTACTTC
CDR3 protein: CASSPTAGGGGYEQYF
clone size: -
D gene: -
J gene: TRBJ2-7
V gene: TRBV11-1

CDR3 DNA: TGTGCCAGCAGCTATGCTGACGGGGAGCCCTACGAGCAGTACTTC
CDR3 protein: CASSYADGEPYEQYF
clone size: -
D gene: -
J gene: TRBJ2-7
V gene: TRBV6-6

CDR3 DNA: TGTGCCAGCGGAGGGACAGGGGTGATAGAGCAGTACTTC
CDR3 protein: CASGGTGVIEQYF
clone size: -
D gene: TRBD1
J gene: TRBJ2-7
V gene: TRBV27

CDR3 DNA: TGTGCCAGCAGTGGAATAACGGAGAGTAGAGGGGGCATTGGAGAGCAGTACTTC
CDR3 protein: CASSGITESRGGIGEQYF
clone size: -
D gene: TRBD1
J gene: TRBJ2-7
V gene: TRBV2

CDR3 DNA: TGTGCCAGAAGCGGGGCGGGAGTGGGGTACACCGGGGAGCTGTTTTTT
CDR3 protein: CARSGAGVGYTGELFF
clone size: -
D gene: TRBD2
J gene: TRBJ2-2
V gene: TRBV5-3

CDR3 DNA: TGTGCCAGCAGTCCGTTGGCCTTGTGGACCGGGGAGCTGTTTTTT
CDR3 protein: CASSPLALWTGELFF
clone size: few
D gene: -
J gene: TRBJ2-2
V gene: TRBV27